The present T cell receptor (beta chain) was sequenced within a study of T cell changes during pregnancy in multiple sclerosis. TCRdb's copy holds only in-frame clones and misses some; the assay was immunoSEQ multiplex PCR. The sample contains approximately 50,000 clones, approximately 91% of which appear only once. CDR3 length equals 18 residues. With V trimmed by 3 bases and J by 8 bases, 19 bases remained unmatched. The germline CDR1 and CDR2 sequences are SGHVS and FNYEAQ. The sample here was CD8+ T cells from peripheral blood mononuclear cells, taken after pregnancy. This chain uses TRBV7-6 with TRBJ2-1, with 7 bases identical to TRBD2. This clonotype was obtained from a female donor with multiple sclerosis, enrolled in a pregnancy study. The CDR3 loop is CASSFGLDLPVVNYEQFF. The CDR3 DNA follows: TGTGCCAGCAGCTTTGGACTAGATCTACCTGTAGTCAATTATGAGCAGTTCTTC.